The 9 T cell receptor beta chains reported below all come from one sample, sequenced in a study of memory CD4+ T cells and cytomegalovirus serostatus. The sort gate was single viable CD3+CD4+CD8-CD45RO+ cells for memory CD4+ T cells. Sequenced by immunoSEQ multiplex PCR; TCRdb stores in-frame clones only, minus some. The sample consists of roughly 48,000 clones, 83% of them appearing once. Sequenced: memory CD4+ T cells from blood. The receptors shown here come from an adult in good health and CMV-seropositive.

This chain joins TRBV7-3 and TRBJ2-3; TRBD2 is a possible D gene (5 bases). Trimming removed 1 base from V and 5 bases from J, with 13 bases in between. From germline, CDR1 is SGHTA and CDR2 FQGTGA. The CDR3 totals 15 residues. CDR3 protein: CASSLNTGLRDTQYF. The CDR3 DNA follows: TGTGCCAGCAGCTTAAACACGGGGTTGAGAGATACGCAGTATTTT.

V is TRBV29-1 and J is TRBJ2-7; possibly TRBD2 for D (6 bases). CDR3 length: 14 amino acids. Germline-derived CDR1 and CDR2 are SQVTM and ANQGSEA. V lost 4 bases and J lost 2, with 15 bases in between. CDR3 residues: CSVVSTSGTYEQYF. CDR3 bases: TGCAGCGTTGTATCGACTAGTGGAACCTACGAGCAGTACTTC.

The chain couples TRBV15 to TRBJ2-7, with 7 bases identical to TRBD2. CDR1 and CDR2 from the germline V gene are LNHNV and YYDKDF (reference sequence). CDR3 length equals 16 residues. V trimming: 3 bases; J trimming: 3 bases; junction bases outside the gene matches: 11. CDR3 region: CATSRAVASGSYEQYF. The CDR3 DNA is TGTGCCACCAGCAGGGCGGTGGCTAGCGGAAGCTACGAGCAGTACTTC.

The rearrangement links TRBV5-1 to TRBJ1-1; 7 nucleotides align to TRBD1. This CDR3 has 16 residues. The junction had 8 bases not matched to a gene; V was cut back by 2 bases and J by 1 base. Germline V gene data show CDR1 as SGHRS and CDR2 as YFSETQ. The CDR3 nucleotides read TGCGCCAGCAGCTTTGAGTCCGACAGGGCGAACACTGAAGCTTTCTTT. It encodes CASSFESDRANTEAFF.

This clone was detected once. This chain links TRBV5-1 with TRBJ2-7; D is ambiguous. The germline CDR1 and CDR2 sequences are SGHRS and YFSETQ. Trimming removed 0 bases at V and 4 bases at J, with 17 bases between. This CDR3 has 16 residues. CDR3 nucleotide sequence: TGCGCCAGCAGCTTGGGTGCCGGACCGGCCACTTACGAGCAGTACTTC. Protein sequence: CASSLGAGPATYEQYF.

This CDR3 reads CASSPWVQYNEQFF. As DNA, the CDR3 is TGTGCCAGCAGCCCGTGGGTGCAATACAATGAGCAGTTCTTC. The chain is built from TRBV7-2 and TRBJ2-1; D is ambiguous. Germline CDR1 reads SGHTA; CDR2 reads FQGNSA. The CDR3 contains 14 residues. V was shortened by 5 bases and J by 4 bases, with 12 bases between the two germline ends.

This chain uses TRBV19 with TRBJ1-1, with D possibly matching TRBD1 (5 bases). V was cut by 10 bases and J by 7 bases, with 16 bases left in between. The CDR3 spans 12 residues. Per germline, CDR1 LNHDA and CDR2 SQIVND (reference sequence). The CDR3 DNA reads as TGTGCCACCCCTAAGGGACGGTGTGAAGCTTTCTTT. Protein: CATPKGRCEAFF.

The V and J genes are TRBV18 and TRBJ2-5; D unresolved. The germline CDR1 and CDR2 sequences are KGHSH and LQKENI. Trimming removed 2 bases at V and 2 bases at J, with 9 bases between. The CDR3 length is 14 residues. Here the CDR3 reads CASSPKVRQETQYF. In DNA, the CDR3 is TGTGCCAGCTCACCAAAGGTCAGACAAGAGACCCAGTACTTC.

V is TRBV28 and J is TRBJ2-5; perhaps TRBD1 as D (5 bases). Germline CDR1 reads MDHEN; CDR2 reads SYDVKM. V was cut by 6 bases and J by 4 bases, with 9 bases left in between. This CDR3 has 12 residues. CDR3 in DNA: TGTGCCAGCAGCCAGGGCGCAGAGACCCAGTACTTC. As protein: CASSQGAETQYF.